This TCR beta chain appears in the sequencing data of a study of blood T cell repertoires in COVID-19. Study overall: Italy, Spain and the United States were the sources of the convalescent and acute COVID-19 samples. T cells, B-cell-depleted T cells, or PBMCs provided the cDNA or gDNA that served as material.

The ends were cut back, 2 bases at V and 7 bases at J, with 11 bases in the middle. Germline V CDR1 and CDR2: SNHLY, FYNNEI. The CDR3 has 13 amino acids. In the authors' methods: Counts of nucleated cells, estimated from reference gene primer amplification, were obtained. TCRdb's table, derived via immunoSEQ multiplex PCR, lists solely in-frame clones and lacks some. V and J calls and clone size are copied from that table; D and trimming were computed from the DNA. The table shows roughly 80,000 clones, with almost 85% occurring only once. The receptor's source is a human donor in a cohort sampled during active COVID-19. The specimen sequenced was peripheral blood. This rearrangement joins TRBV2 to TRBJ1-2; tentative D call: TRBD1 (5 bases). CDR3 in amino acids: CASSEWGGTGYTF. In nucleotides, the CDR3 is TGTGCCAGCAGTGAATGGGGGGGTACTGGCTACACCTTC. The complete variable domain, with remaining parts taken from reference TRBV2 and TRBJ1-2, reads EPEVTQTPSHQVTQMGQEVILRCVPISNHLYFYWYRQILGQKVEFLVSFYNNEISEKSEIFDDQFSVERPDGSNFTLKIRSTKLEDSAMYFCASSEWGGTGYTFGSGTRLTVV.